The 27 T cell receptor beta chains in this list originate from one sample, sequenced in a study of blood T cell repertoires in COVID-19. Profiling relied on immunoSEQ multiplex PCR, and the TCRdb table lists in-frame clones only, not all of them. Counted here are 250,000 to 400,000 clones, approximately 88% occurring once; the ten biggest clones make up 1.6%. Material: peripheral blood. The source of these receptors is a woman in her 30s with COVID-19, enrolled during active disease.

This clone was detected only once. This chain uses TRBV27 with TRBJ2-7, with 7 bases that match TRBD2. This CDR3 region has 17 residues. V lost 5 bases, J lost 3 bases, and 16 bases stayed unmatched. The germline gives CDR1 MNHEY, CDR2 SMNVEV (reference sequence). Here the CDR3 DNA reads TGTGCCAGCAGTCGTACCGGGGGAGGGTTTCTGATCTACGAGCAGTACTTC. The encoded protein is CASSRTGGGFLIYEQYF.

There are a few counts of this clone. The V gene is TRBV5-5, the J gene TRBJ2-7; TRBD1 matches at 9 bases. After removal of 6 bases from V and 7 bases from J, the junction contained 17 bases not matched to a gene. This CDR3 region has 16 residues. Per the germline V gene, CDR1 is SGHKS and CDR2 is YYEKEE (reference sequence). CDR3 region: CASIKDTRDREGEQYV. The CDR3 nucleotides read TGTGCCAGCATCAAAGATACCCGGGACAGGGAAGGTGAGCAGTACGTC.

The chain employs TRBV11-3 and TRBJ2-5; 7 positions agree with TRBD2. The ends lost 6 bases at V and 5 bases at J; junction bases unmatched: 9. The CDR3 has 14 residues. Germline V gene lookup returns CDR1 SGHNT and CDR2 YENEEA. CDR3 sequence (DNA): TGTGCCAGCAGTCCCAGCGGGGCGCACGAGACCCAGTACTTC. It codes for CASSPSGAHETQYF.

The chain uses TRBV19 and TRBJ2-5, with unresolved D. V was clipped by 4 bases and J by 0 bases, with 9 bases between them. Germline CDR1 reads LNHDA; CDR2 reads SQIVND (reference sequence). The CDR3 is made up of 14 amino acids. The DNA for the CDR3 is TGTGCCAGTAGTAGCGGTAGTCACCAAGAGACCCAGTACTTC. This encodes CASSSGSHQETQYF. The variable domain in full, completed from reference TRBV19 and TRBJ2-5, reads DGGITQSPKYLFRKEGQNVTLSCEQNLNHDAMYWYRQDPGQGLRLIYYSQIVNDFQKGDIAEGYSVSREKKESFPLTVTSAQKNPTAFYLCASSSGSHQETQYFGPGTRLLVL.

CDR3 DNA: TGTGCCAGCAGTAACCACAGGAACACCGGGGAGCTGTTTTTT. Its translation is CASSNHRNTGELFF. The rearrangement joins TRBV6-5 to TRBJ2-2; no clear D. With 5 bases removed from V and 1 base from J, the gap between germline ends came to 8 bases. The CDR3 has 14 amino acids. Germline assignment: CDR1 MNHEY and CDR2 SVGAGI.

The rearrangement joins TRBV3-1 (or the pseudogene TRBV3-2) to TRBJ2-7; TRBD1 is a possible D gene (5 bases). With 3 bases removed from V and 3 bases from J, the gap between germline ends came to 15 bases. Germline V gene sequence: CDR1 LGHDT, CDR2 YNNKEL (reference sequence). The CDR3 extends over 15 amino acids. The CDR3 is CASSQTATPYYEQYF. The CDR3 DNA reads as TGTGCCAGCAGCCAGACAGCGACCCCCTACTACGAGCAGTACTTC.

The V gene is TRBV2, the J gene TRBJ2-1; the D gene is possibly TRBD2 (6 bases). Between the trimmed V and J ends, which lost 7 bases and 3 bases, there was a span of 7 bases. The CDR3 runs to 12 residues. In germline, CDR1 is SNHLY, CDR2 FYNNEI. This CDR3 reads CASKGGYNEQFF. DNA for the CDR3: TGTGCCAGCAAGGGAGGCTACAATGAGCAGTTCTTC. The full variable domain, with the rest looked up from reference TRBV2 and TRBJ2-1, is EPEVTQTPSHQVTQMGQEVILRCVPISNHLYFYWYRQILGQKVEFLVSFYNNEISEKSEIFDDQFSVERPDGSNFTLKIRSTKLEDSAMYFCASKGGYNEQFFGPGTRLTVL.

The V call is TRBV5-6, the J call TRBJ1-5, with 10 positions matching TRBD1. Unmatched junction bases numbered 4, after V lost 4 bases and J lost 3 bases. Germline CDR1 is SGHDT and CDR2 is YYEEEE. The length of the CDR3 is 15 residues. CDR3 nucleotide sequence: TGTGCCAGCAGCGCCGGGACAGGGGACAATCAGCCCCAGCATTTT. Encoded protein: CASSAGTGDNQPQHF.

In nucleotides, the CDR3 is TGTGCCAGCAGCTTGGGAGGCCGTGCGACCACTGAAGCTTTCTTT. As protein: CASSLGGRATTEAFF. This chain links TRBV11-3 with TRBJ1-1; unclear D gene. Per the germline V gene, CDR1 is SGHNT and CDR2 is YENEEA. CDR3 length equals 15 residues. V was shortened by 3 bases and J by 4 bases, with 15 bases between the two germline ends.

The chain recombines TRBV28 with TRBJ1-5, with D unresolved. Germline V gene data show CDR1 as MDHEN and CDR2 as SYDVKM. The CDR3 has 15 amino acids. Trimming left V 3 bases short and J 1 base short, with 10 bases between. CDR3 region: CASSLFSPSNQPQHF. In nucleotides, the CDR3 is TGTGCCAGCAGTTTGTTTAGTCCGAGCAATCAGCCCCAGCATTTT.

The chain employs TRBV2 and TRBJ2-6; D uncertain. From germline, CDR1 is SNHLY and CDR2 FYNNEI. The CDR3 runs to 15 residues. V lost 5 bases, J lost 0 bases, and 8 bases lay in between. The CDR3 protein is CASSNRYSGANVLTF. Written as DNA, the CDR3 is TGTGCCAGCAGTAACAGATACTCTGGGGCCAACGTCCTGACTTTC.

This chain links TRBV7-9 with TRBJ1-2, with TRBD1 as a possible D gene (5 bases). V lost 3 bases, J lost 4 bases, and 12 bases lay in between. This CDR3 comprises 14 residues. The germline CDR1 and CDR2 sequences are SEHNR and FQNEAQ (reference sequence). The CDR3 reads CASSFGTGVYGYTF. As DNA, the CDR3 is TGTGCCAGCAGCTTCGGTACAGGTGTCTATGGCTACACCTTC.

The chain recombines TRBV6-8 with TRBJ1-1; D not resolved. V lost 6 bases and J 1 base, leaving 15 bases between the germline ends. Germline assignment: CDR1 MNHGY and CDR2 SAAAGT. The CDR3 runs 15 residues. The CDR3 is CASRKERGTNTEAFF. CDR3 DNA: TGTGCCAGCAGGAAAGAGCGGGGTACGAACACTGAAGCTTTCTTT.

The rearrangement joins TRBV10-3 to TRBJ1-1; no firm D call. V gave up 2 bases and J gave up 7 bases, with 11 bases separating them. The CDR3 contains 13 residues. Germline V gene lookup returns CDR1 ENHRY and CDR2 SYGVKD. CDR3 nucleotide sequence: TGTGCCATCAGTGAGGGCCAGAACGATGAAGCTTTCTTT. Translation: CAISEGQNDEAFF.

The CDR3, as DNA: TGTGCCAGCAGTTACGGGGCTACCGAAGTGATCGTCGAAGCTTTCTTT. Translating gives CASSYGATEVIVEAFF. The chain carries TRBV6-5 and TRBJ1-1, with D possibly matching TRBD1 (5 bases). Germline CDR1 is MNHEY and CDR2 is SVGAGI. The CDR3 has 16 residues. V was trimmed by 2 bases and J by 8 bases, leaving 21 bases between them.

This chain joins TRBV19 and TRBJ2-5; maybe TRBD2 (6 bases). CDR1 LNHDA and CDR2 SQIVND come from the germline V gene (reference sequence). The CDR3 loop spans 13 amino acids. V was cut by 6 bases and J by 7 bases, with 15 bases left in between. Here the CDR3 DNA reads TGTGCCAGTAGAACTAGTCTGCGGGGGACCCAGTACTTC. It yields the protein CASRTSLRGTQYF.

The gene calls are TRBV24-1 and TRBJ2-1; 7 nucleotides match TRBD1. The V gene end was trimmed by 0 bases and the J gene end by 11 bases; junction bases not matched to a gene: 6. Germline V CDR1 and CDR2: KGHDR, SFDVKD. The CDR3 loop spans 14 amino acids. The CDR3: CATSDLRTGLKQFF. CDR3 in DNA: TGTGCCACCAGTGATTTGCGGACAGGCCTTAAGCAGTTCTTC.

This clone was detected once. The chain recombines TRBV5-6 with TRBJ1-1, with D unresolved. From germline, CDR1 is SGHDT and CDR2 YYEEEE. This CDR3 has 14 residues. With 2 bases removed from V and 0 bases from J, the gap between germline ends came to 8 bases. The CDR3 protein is CASSFIALNTEAFF. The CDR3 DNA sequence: TGTGCCAGCAGCTTTATTGCGTTGAACACTGAAGCTTTCTTT.

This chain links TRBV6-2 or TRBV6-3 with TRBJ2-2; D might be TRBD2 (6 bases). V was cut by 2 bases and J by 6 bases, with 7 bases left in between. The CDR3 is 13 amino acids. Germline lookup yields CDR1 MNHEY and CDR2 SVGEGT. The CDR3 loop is CASSYGGSGELFF. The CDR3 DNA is TGTGCCAGCAGTTACGGGGGGTCCGGGGAGCTGTTTTTT.

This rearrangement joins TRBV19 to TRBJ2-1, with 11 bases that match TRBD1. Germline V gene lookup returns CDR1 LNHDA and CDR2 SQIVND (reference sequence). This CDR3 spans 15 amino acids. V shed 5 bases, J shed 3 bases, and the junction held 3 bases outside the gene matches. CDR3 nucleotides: TGTGCCAGTAGTGGGGGGACAGGGGGCTACAATGAGCAGTTCTTC. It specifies CASSGGTGGYNEQFF.

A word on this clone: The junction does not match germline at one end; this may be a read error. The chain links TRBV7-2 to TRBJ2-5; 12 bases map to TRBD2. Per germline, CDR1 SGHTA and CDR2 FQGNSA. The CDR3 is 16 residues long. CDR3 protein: CASSLATSGGRETQYF. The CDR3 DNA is TGTGCCAGCAGCCTAGCTACTAGCGGGGGGCGGGAGACCCAGTACTTC.

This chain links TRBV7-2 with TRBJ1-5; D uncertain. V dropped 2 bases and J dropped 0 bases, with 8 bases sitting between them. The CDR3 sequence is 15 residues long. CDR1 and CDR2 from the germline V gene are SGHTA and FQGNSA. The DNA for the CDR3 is TGTGCCAGCAGCTTAAACGGGATTAGCAATCAGCCCCAGCATTTT. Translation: CASSLNGISNQPQHF.

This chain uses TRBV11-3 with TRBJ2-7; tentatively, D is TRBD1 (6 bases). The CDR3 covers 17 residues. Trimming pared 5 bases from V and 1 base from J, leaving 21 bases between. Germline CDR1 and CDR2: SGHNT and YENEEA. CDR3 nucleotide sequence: TGTGCCAGCAGCCATAACTCTTGGGGGCGAAGTTCCTACGAGCAGTACTTC. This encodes CASSHNSWGRSSYEQYF. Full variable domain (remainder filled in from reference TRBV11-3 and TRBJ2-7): EAGVVQSPRYKIIEKKQPVAFWCNPISGHNTLYWYLQNLGQGPELLIRYENEEAVDDSQLPKDRFSAERLKGVDSTLKIQPAELGDSAVYLCASSHNSWGRSSYEQYFGPGTRLTVT.

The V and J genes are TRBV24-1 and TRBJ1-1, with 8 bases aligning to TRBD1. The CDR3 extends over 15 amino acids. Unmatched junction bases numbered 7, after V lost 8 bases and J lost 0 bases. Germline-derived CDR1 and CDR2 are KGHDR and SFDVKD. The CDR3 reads CATMGTGLMNTEAFF. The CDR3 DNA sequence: TGTGCCACCATGGGGACAGGCCTCATGAACACTGAAGCTTTCTTT.

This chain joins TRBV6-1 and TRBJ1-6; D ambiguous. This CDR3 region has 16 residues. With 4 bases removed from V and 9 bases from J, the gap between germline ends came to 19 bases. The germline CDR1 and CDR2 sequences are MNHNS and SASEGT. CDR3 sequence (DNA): TGTGCCAGCAGTGCTTCTCCGGACTTTATGTCTTCACCCCTCCACTTT. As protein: CASSASPDFMSSPLHF.

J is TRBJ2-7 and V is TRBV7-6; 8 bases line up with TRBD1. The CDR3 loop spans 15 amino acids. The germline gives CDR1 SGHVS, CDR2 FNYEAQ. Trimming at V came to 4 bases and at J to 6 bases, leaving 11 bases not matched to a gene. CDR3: CASSSQGARAREQYV. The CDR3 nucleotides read TGTGCCAGCAGCTCCCAGGGGGCGCGGGCGCGCGAGCAGTACGTC.

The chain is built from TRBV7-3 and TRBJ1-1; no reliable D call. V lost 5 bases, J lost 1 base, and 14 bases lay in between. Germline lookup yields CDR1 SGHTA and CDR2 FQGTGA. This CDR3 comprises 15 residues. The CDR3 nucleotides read TGTGCCAGCAGCCAAAACGGGGTCGGGAACACTGAAGCTTTCTTT. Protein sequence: CASSQNGVGNTEAFF.